This TCR beta chain emerged from a study of Graves' ophthalmopathy and Graves' hyperthyroidism. At the level of the study: Stable hyperthyroid donors showed no ophthalmopathy during 18 months follow-up. Regarding the study as a whole: Blood also held most thyroid clonotypes expanded above 0.001 frequency. Sensitivity reached roughly 88% and specificity 81.08% for a 13-signature model separating ophthalmopathy from stable hyperthyroidism.

CDR3 length: 15 amino acids. Germline V gene data show CDR1 as SEHNR and CDR2 as FQNEAQ (reference sequence). A remark on this clonotype: Its target is unknown. Compared with germline, one end of the junction differs, possibly owing to a read error.

Researchers took RNA transcripts and amplified TCR beta CDR3 regions from them. Second-round multiplex PCR came after first-round RT-PCR with HTBI primers. One entry per CDR3 protein, called by TCRdb with MiXCR from the multiplex PCR reads. The table includes 560,000 or so distinct CDR3 sequences, roughly 39% detected once. The TCR comes from an adult man with Graves' hyperthyroidism. The chain carries TRBV7-9 and TRBJ2-5; TRBD1 or TRBD2 may be the D gene (5 bases each). The sample comprised peripheral blood or thyroid tissue (not recorded which). CDR3 sequence: CASSPNRDGLETQCF. The CDR3 nucleotides are TGTGCCAGCAGCCCCAACCGGGACGGGTTGGAGACCCAGTGCTTC. Complete variable domain (other parts from reference TRBV7-9 and TRBJ2-5): DTGVSQNPRHKITKRGQNVTFRCDPISEHNRLYWYRQTLGQGPEFLTYFQNEAQLEKSRLLSDRFSAERPKGSFSTLEIQRTEQGDSAMYLCASSPNRDGLETQCFGPGTRLLVL.